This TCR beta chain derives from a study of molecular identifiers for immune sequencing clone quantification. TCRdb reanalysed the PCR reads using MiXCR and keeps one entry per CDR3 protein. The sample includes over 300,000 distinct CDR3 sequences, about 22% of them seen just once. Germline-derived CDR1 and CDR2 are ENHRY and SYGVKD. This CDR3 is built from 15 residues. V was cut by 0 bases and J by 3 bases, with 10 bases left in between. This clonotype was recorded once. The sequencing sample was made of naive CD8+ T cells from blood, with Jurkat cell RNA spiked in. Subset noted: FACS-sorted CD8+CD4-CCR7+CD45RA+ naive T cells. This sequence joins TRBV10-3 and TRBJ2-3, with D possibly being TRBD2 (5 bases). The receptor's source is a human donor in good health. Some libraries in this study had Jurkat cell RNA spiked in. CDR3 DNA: TGTGCCATCAGTGAGTCTCTAGCAGATACAGATACGCAGTATTTT. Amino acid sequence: CAISESLADTDTQYF.